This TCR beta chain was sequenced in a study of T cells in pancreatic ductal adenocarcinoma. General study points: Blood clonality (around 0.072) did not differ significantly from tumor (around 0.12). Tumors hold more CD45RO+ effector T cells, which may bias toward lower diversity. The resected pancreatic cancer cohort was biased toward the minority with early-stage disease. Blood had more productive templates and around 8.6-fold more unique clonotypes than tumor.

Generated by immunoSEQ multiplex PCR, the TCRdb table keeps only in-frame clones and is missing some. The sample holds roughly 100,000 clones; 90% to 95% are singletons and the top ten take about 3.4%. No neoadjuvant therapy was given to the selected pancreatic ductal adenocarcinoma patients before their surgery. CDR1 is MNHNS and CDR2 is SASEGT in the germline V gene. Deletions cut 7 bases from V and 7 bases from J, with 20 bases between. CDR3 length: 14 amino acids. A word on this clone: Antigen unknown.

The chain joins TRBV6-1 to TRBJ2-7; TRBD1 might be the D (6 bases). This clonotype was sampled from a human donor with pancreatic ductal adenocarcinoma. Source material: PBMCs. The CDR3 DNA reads TGTGCCAGCAACCCGGGACACCTAGTCGGGGAGCAGTACTTC. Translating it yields CASNPGHLVGEQYF.